This T cell receptor (beta chain) was sequenced during a study of T cell repertoires in cytomegalovirus infection. Study as a whole: Public TCR beta signatures provided an indication of both CMV infection and a matching HLA type. Overall study findings and caveats: HLA-C-restricted CMV-specific TCR beta clonotypes were dominant in the ex vivo response.

Via MiXCR, TCRdb re-called the reads, giving one row per CDR3 protein. The sample yields 150,000 to 200,000 distinct CDR3 sequences, approximately 15% seen once. This clonotype was recorded a few times. Its antigen is not known. The length of the CDR3 is 15 residues. Germline CDR1 is MNHEY and CDR2 is SVGAGI. V lost 9 bases to trimming and J lost 8 bases; unmatched junction nucleotides: 15. This TCR came from a human donor in good health (CMV status not recorded). Some clones in this sample may be carry-over from other donors' samples. Sequencing was done on a sample of PBMCs. V is TRBV6-5 and J is TRBJ1-1, with 10 bases aligning to TRBD1. The DNA of the CDR3 is TGTGCCAGTGCCATCGGGACAGGGGCCTATGTGGAAGCTTTCTTT. Translated, it gives CASAIGTGAYVEAFF.